The rows below give T cell receptor beta chains drawn from one sample of a study of neoadjuvant nivolumab and ipilimumab in lung cancer. Here immunoSEQ multiplex PCR was the method, and the copy in TCRdb shows in-frame clones only, minus some. The profile shows 30,000 to 45,000 clones, nearly 90% of them singletons. The source was peripheral blood, collected before neoadjuvant nivolumab, alone or with ipilimumab. The receptors here all came from an adult with non-small cell lung cancer. CDR3s include the opening cysteine and the closing phenylalanine or tryptophan. The order of the fields is J gene, D gene, V gene, clone size, CDR3 DNA, CDR3 protein. The D gene is left open where the match is weak. Only part of the rows carry a size: once, few, many, or a class if the clone is expanded.

>TRBJ1-1|-|TRBV5-1|-
TGCGCCAGCAGCTTGGGTACCAGCGCGGGGGACACTGAAGCTTTCTTT
CASSLGTSAGDTEAFF
>TRBJ2-7|-|TRBV30|-
TGTGCCTGGAAAAGGACTACTACCTACGAGCAGTACTTC
CAWKRTTTYEQYF
>TRBJ2-3|-|TRBV5-1|-
TGCGCCAGCAGCTTGGCCGACAACACAGATACGCAGTATTTT
CASSLADNTDTQYF
>TRBJ2-1|TRBD1|TRBV11-2|-
TGTGCCAGCAGCCCGGACAGGGTGCAGTTCTTC
CASSPDRVQFF
>TRBJ2-7|-|TRBV20-1|-
TGCAGTGCTGGGGGTTCCTACGAGCAGTACTTC
CSAGGSYEQYF
>TRBJ2-7|TRBD2|TRBV11-1|-
TGTGCCAGCAGCCCCCGGGGGAGGGTCGAGCAGTACTTC
CASSPRGRVEQYF
>TRBJ2-3|-|TRBV4-2|-
TGTGCCAGCAGCCAAGATCCAGACTACCTAGATACGCAGTATTTT
CASSQDPDYLDTQYF
>TRBJ1-1|-|TRBV5-1|-
TGCGCCAGCAGCTTGGAGGGGAACACTGAAGCTTTCTTT
CASSLEGNTEAFF
>TRBJ2-2|-|TRBV7-2|-
TGTGCCAGCAGCTTAATCAGGGGGGACACCGGGGAGCTGTTTTTT
CASSLIRGDTGELFF
>TRBJ2-1|TRBD2|TRBV25-1|-
TGTGCCAGCAGTGAGGCTAGCGGGAGCCCCCGGAATGAGCAGTTCTTC
CASSEASGSPRNEQFF
>TRBJ1-3|-|TRBV6-1|-
TGTGCCAGCAGTGAAATGGGGACTGGAAACACCATATATTTT
CASSEMGTGNTIYF
>TRBJ2-3|TRBD2|TRBV19|-
TGTGCCAGTAGGTTAGCGGGAGGGATGAGCCTGGTCTCAGATACGCAGTATTTT
CASRLAGGMSLVSDTQYF
>TRBJ2-7|-|TRBV13|-
TGTGCCAGCAGCACCGAGACTAGCAGGGGAACCGAGCAGTACTTC
CASSTETSRGTEQYF
>TRBJ2-7|TRBD2|TRBV10-2|-
TGCGCCAGCAGTGACGCCGGGACTAGCGGCTCCTACGAGCAGTACTTC
CASSDAGTSGSYEQYF
>TRBJ2-2|-|TRBV9|few
TGTGCCAGCAGCGGTAAAAACTTTTTGCCGAACACCGGGGAGCTGTTTTTT
CASSGKNFLPNTGELFF
>TRBJ2-1|-|TRBV6-5|once
TGTGCCAGCAGTTACTCTGGGGGCTCGGGCAATGAGCAGTTCTTC
CASSYSGGSGNEQFF
>TRBJ1-4|-|TRBV4-2|-
TGTGCCAGCAGGGGAGGGGGGGAATTAAAAAAACTGTTTTTT
CASRGGGELKKLFF
>TRBJ2-1|TRBD2|TRBV7-6|-
TGTGCCAGCAGCTTAGACACAACTAGCGGATACAATGAGCAGTTCTTC
CASSLDTTSGYNEQFF
>TRBJ2-7|TRBD1|TRBV9|-
TGTGCCAGCAGCGTAGCCCCGGGACAGGGCCACGAGCAGTACTTC
CASSVAPGQGHEQYF
>TRBJ1-1|-|TRBV7-8|-
TGTGCCAGCAGCCCCCCCGGGACGAACACTGAAGCTTTCTTT
CASSPPGTNTEAFF
>TRBJ2-7|-|TRBV10-3|-
TGTGCCATCAGTGGACAGGTTCCGGCCTACGAGCAGTACTTC
CAISGQVPAYEQYF
>TRBJ2-1|-|TRBV18|-
TGTGCCAGCTCACCACCTTCCCCACCGCCCAATGAGCAGTTCTTC
CASSPPSPPPNEQFF
>TRBJ1-1|-|TRBV5-4|-
TGTGCCAGCAGCTCGGGACCGGGACGGTTGAACACTGAAGCTTTCTTT
CASSSGPGRLNTEAFF
>TRBJ1-1|TRBD1|TRBV18|-
TGTGCCAGCTCACGAGGTACAGGGGCCTCCGCCACTGAAGCTTTCTTT
CASSRGTGASATEAFF
>TRBJ2-5|-|TRBV5-4|-
TGTGCCAGCAGCTCGGACAGCAGGGGGGGAGAGACCCAGTACTTC
CASSSDSRGGETQYF
>TRBJ2-7|-|TRBV6-5|few
TGTGCCAGCAGGGGTCAGGGGCTTGGGGCCTACGAGCAGTACTTC
CASRGQGLGAYEQYF
>TRBJ2-5|TRBD2|TRBV7-9|once
TGTGCCAGCAGCTTAGGGGGGACTAGCGCACAAGAGACCCAGTACTTC
CASSLGGTSAQETQYF
>TRBJ2-7|TRBD1|TRBV30|few
TGTGCCTGGAGTGTAAGGACAGGGGGTTGGAAGTACTTC
CAWSVRTGGWKYF
>TRBJ2-6|TRBD1|TRBV30|-
TGTGCCTGGAGCCCCGGGACAGGGAAGGCTGGGGCCAACGTCCTGACTTTC
CAWSPGTGKAGANVLTF
>TRBJ1-2|TRBD1|TRBV5-1|-
TGCGCCAGCAGCTTGACAGGGGGCGCCTATGGCTACACCTTC
CASSLTGGAYGYTF
>TRBJ2-7|-|TRBV5-8|-
TGTGCCAGCTCTGGCTGGTCTGGAAGCGAGCAGTACTTC
CASSGWSGSEQYF
>TRBJ2-1|TRBD1|TRBV7-2|-
TGTGCCAGCAGCCCACGAACAGGGGACCCCCCCAATGAGCAGTTCTTC
CASSPRTGDPPNEQFF
>TRBJ2-2|-|TRBV7-8|-
TGTGCCAGCAGCTTACCGGCTTCCCACACCGGGGAGCTGTTTTTT
CASSLPASHTGELFF
>TRBJ2-3|-|TRBV6-1|-
TGTGCCAGCAGTGAAACAGGGAGAGCAGATACGCAGTATTTT
CASSETGRADTQYF